This T cell receptor beta chain was captured in a study of blood T cell repertoires in COVID-19. Background on the study: There were acute and convalescent COVID-19 samples, and they came from the United States, Italy and Spain. PBMCs, B-cell-depleted T cells, or T cells were the source of the cDNA or gDNA that made up the material.

Germline CDR1 LGHDT, CDR2 YNNKEL (reference sequence). V lost 5 bases, J lost 6 bases, and 32 bases lay in between. The CDR3 loop spans 20 amino acids. How the authors handled the data: Reference gene primer amplification yielded estimated nucleated cell counts. Measured with immunoSEQ multiplex PCR; TCRdb has only the in-frame clones, and not every one. V and J calls and clone size follow that table, whereas D and trimming were derived from the DNA. This table holds 250,000 to 350,000 clones, roughly 83% found once. Patients in Seattle were enrolled during active infection, then followed longitudinally.

Sequencing was done on a sample of peripheral blood. The chain uses TRBV3-1 (or the pseudogene TRBV3-2) and TRBJ1-5; TRBD1 might be the D (6 bases). The TCR sequence derives from a human donor with COVID-19, enrolled during active disease. The donor label of this sample is uncertain. The CDR3 coding sequence is TGTGCCAGCAGCGAAATTGAAAGCCCCCCCGAGACAGGAGAGGGTCAGCCCCAGCATTTT. It is translated as CASSEIESPPETGEGQPQHF.